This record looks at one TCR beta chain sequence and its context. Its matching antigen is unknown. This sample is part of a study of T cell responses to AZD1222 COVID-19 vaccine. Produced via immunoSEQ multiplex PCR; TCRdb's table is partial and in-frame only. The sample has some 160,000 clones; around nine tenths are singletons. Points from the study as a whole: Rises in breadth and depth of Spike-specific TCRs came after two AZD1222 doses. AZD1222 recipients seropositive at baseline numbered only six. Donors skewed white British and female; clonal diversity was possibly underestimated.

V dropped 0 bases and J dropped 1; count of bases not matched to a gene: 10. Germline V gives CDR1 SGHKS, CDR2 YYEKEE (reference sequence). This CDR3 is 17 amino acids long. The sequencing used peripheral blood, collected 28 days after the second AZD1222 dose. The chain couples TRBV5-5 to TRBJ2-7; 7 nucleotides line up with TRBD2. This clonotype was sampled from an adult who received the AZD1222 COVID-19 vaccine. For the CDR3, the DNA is TGTGCCAGCAGCTTGGACGGGCGGGCTAGCGGATCCTACGAGCAGTACTTC. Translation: CASSLDGRASGSYEQYF. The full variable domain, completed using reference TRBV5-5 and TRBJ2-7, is DAGVTQSPTHLIKTRGQQVTLRCSPISGHKSVSWYQQVLGQGPQFIFQYYEKEERGRGNFPDRFSARQFPNYSSELNVNALLLGDSALYLCASSLDGRASGSYEQYFGPGTRLTVT.